The clone carrying this T cell receptor (beta chain) was detected a few times. The data belong to a study of shared clonotypes between healthy human individuals. Overall study context: CD4 naive and memory got three plates each, CD8 naive two, CD8 memory one.

CDR1 is WNHNN, CDR2 SYGVQD, per germline (reference sequence). V gave up 3 bases and J gave up 1 base, with 6 bases separating them. CDR3 length: 13 amino acids. Running of the assay took place at deep level. The authors loaded approximately 220 ng DNA, 25,000 to 30,000 T cell genomes, into sorted-subset replicate PCRs. Profiled with immunoSEQ multiplex PCR; TCRdb holds only in-frame clones, not every one. The sample records 550,000 to 700,000 clones, less than 80% being singletons. This clonotype was sampled from a young woman in good health. The chain uses TRBV10-1 and TRBJ2-5; D is possibly TRBD2 (6 bases). Sequenced material: memory CD4+ T cells sorted from blood. Subset noted: CD45RA-negative fraction. DNA for the CDR3: TGCGCCAGCAGTGACGGGGGCCAAGAGACCCAGTACTTC. Protein sequence: CASSDGGQETQYF.